This T cell receptor beta chain was identified in a study of PD-L1 blockade in urothelial cancer. On the study more broadly: The patients had undergone anywhere from 0 to 3 prior chemotherapy regimens.

Trimming removed 3 bases at V and 3 bases at J, with 9 bases between. Germline CDR1 WSHSY, CDR2 SAAADI. The CDR3 runs 14 residues. Here immunoSEQ multiplex PCR was the method, and the copy in TCRdb shows in-frame clones only, minus some. The table has 14,000 to 15,000 clones, 70% to 90% seen once. Sample numbers ranged from 1 to 8 per patient, encompassing pretreatment and on-treatment collections. The gene calls are TRBV10-2 and TRBJ1-5; D is possibly TRBD1 (6 bases). This TCR derives from an older man with urothelial cancer. The specimen was PBMCs, collected around atezolizumab (anti-PD-L1) treatment. The CDR3 region has the DNA TGCGCCAGCAGTGAACAGGGCAACAATCAGCCCCAGCATTTT. Encoded protein: CASSEQGNNQPQHF.